The rows below give T cell receptor beta chains drawn from one sample of a study of T-cell memory formation after mild COVID-19. A single record per CDR3 protein comes from TCRdb applying MiXCR to the 5' RACE reads. The sample consists of 40,000 to 45,000 distinct CDR3 sequences, approximately 9.6% of them appearing once. Sequencing was performed on PBMCs or a T cell subset sorted from them (not recorded which). These receptors all come from an adult woman who had mild COVID-19 (a few samples of this study predate the infection). Cell type and time point are not known. Both conserved end residues are part of each CDR3. Each record gives: J gene, clone size, V gene, D gene, CDR3 DNA, CDR3 protein. D genes are given only for firm matches. Some rows mark clone size as missing; the rest say once, few, many or name a class of expanded clone.

>TRBJ1-6|few|TRBV12-3/TRBV12-4|NA
TGTGCCAGCAGTTTAGTGGCCTATAATTCACCCCTCCACTTT
CASSLVAYNSPLHF
>TRBJ1-2|NA|TRBV12-3/TRBV12-4|TRBD1
TGTGCCAGCAGTTTAGCGGGGGACAGCAACTATGGCTACACCTTC
CASSLAGDSNYGYTF
>TRBJ1-2|NA|TRBV3-1|NA
TGTGCCAGCAGCCAAGTGAACAGCGGCTACACCTTC
CASSQVNSGYTF
>TRBJ2-3|many|TRBV2|NA
TGTGCCATGAAAATGGGGGATTATAGCACAGATACGCAGTATTTT
CAMKMGDYSTDTQYF
>TRBJ1-2|many|TRBV4-1|NA
TGCGCCAGAGTCGTTGTGTGGGCAGCTGGCTACACCTTC
CARVVVWAAGYTF
>TRBJ2-1|many|TRBV18|NA
TGTGCCAGCTCACCATTGGCGCTGCCAAGCTCCTACAATGAGCAGTTCTTC
CASSPLALPSSYNEQFF
>TRBJ2-7|NA|TRBV2|TRBD2
TGTGCCAGCACCCGAGGGACTAGCGGGGGGTCGGGCGAGCAGTACTTC
CASTRGTSGGSGEQYF
>TRBJ1-1|medium-sized|TRBV7-2|NA
TGTGCCAGCAGCTCTAACAGGTTAATGAACACTGAAGCTTTCTTT
CASSSNRLMNTEAFF
>TRBJ2-3|few|TRBV5-6|NA
TGTGCCAGCAGCTTGTTTGGGGGAGCCTTTAATACGCAGTATTTT
CASSLFGGAFNTQYF
>TRBJ2-5|many|TRBV9|NA
TGTGCCAGCAGCGGGGGGGCAGGGGAGACCCAGTACTTC
CASSGGAGETQYF
>TRBJ2-3|few|TRBV6-4|TRBD2
TGTGCCAGCGCCAGGACTAGCGGGAGTGCAGATACGCAGTATTTT
CASARTSGSADTQYF
>TRBJ2-7|many|TRBV10-3|NA
TGTGCCACGATGGGGCGTCGGACAGAGGCCTACGAGCAGTACTTC
CATMGRRTEAYEQYF
>TRBJ1-4|NA|TRBV20-1|NA
TGCAGTGCTAGATCGGTTAATGAAAAACTGTTTTTT
CSARSVNEKLFF
>TRBJ2-3|NA|TRBV7-9|TRBD2
TGTGCCAGCAGCTTACTAATCAGGACTAGCGGCGGAGATACGCAGTATTTT
CASSLLIRTSGGDTQYF
>TRBJ2-7|many|TRBV7-9|NA
TGTGCCAGCAGCCCAAAGGGCCCCTACGAGCAGTACTTC
CASSPKGPYEQYF
>TRBJ2-7|many|TRBV7-9|NA
TGTGCCATCAAAACAGGGTACGAGCAGTACTTC
CAIKTGYEQYF
>TRBJ2-1|NA|TRBV15|NA
TGTGCCACCAGCAGAGATCCAGCCGACAATGAGCAGTTCTTC
CATSRDPADNEQFF
>TRBJ2-7|few|TRBV20-1|NA
TGCAGTGCCGGACAGTTCTACGAGCAGTACTTC
CSAGQFYEQYF
>TRBJ1-1|few|TRBV5-1|TRBD1
TGCGCCAGCAGCCCGGGGGGTCTAAAGGACAGGGGGCCGAACACTGAAGCTTTCTTT
CASSPGGLKDRGPNTEAFF
>TRBJ2-7|few|TRBV5-1|NA
TGCGCCAGCAGCACCGACACCGAGCAGTACTTC
CASSTDTEQYF
>TRBJ1-5|few|TRBV9|NA
TGTGCCAGCAGCGTGGTTGGCGACCAGGGGCCCCAGCATTTT
CASSVVGDQGPQHF
>TRBJ2-2|few|TRBV5-1|TRBD1
TGCGCCAGCAGCCCTTCTGGGACAGGGGCCGGGGAGCTGTTTTTT
CASSPSGTGAGELFF
>TRBJ2-2|few|TRBV20-1|TRBD2
TGCAGTGAGCACTCTAGCGGCCAGAACACCGGGGAGCTGTTTTTT
CSEHSSGQNTGELFF
>TRBJ1-4|NA|TRBV2|TRBD1
TGTGCCAGCGCGGGACAGGGGTCCCTTGGTGAAAAACTGTTTTTT
CASAGQGSLGEKLFF
>TRBJ2-5|NA|TRBV2|NA
TGTGCCAGCTCTAATGAGCTAGACTTAGAGACCCAGTACTTC
CASSNELDLETQYF
>TRBJ2-1|NA|TRBV21-1|NA
TGTGCCAGCAGCAAAGTTGGGGCTAGCGGATGCTCCTACAATGAGCAGTTCTTC
CASSKVGASGCSYNEQFF
>TRBJ2-3|few|TRBV20-1|TRBD2
TGCAGTGCTAGTTTGCGGGAGGGCTCCGATACGCAGTATTTT
CSASLREGSDTQYF
>TRBJ2-3|few|TRBV24-1|NA
TGTGCCACGGCGGTGGGAAGCACAGATACGCAGTATTTT
CATAVGSTDTQYF
>TRBJ2-2|few|TRBV3-1|NA
TGTGCCAGCAGCCCGGGACTGACTACCGGGGAGCTGTTTTTT
CASSPGLTTGELFF
>TRBJ1-5|NA|TRBV19|NA
TGTGCCAGTAGTATTGGAGGCAATCAGCCCCAGCATTTT
CASSIGGNQPQHF
>TRBJ2-3|medium-sized|TRBV7-2|TRBD1
TGTGCCAGCAGCTTCCGCCCTACAGGGGCCGGCACAGATACGCAGTATTTT
CASSFRPTGAGTDTQYF
>TRBJ2-2|few|TRBV12-3/TRBV12-4|TRBD1
TGTGCCAGCAGCCTGGGGACAGCCCGAACGGGCGGGGAGCTGTTTTTT
CASSLGTARTGGELFF
>TRBJ1-3|NA|TRBV4-2|NA
TGTGCCAGCAGCCAACCACTCCGGGACTCTGGAAACACCATATATTTT
CASSQPLRDSGNTIYF
>TRBJ1-5|few|TRBV16|TRBD1
TGTGCCAGCAGCCCGGACAGGAGCGGCAATCAGCCCCAGCATTTT
CASSPDRSGNQPQHF
>TRBJ2-1|many|TRBV25-1|TRBD2
TGTGCCAGCAGTTTTTCCGGGAGGGCCGGATACAATGAGCAGTTCTTC
CASSFSGRAGYNEQFF
>TRBJ2-1|many|TRBV7-2|NA
TGTGCCAGCAGCCCCAGGTGGGCTACCTACAATGAGCAGTTCTTC
CASSPRWATYNEQFF
>TRBJ1-1|NA|TRBV9|NA
TGTGCCAGCAGCGTAGTAGGTGGGGTGAACACTGAAGCTTTCTTT
CASSVVGGVNTEAFF
>TRBJ1-2|NA|TRBV4-2|TRBD1
TGTGCCAGCAGCCAAGAGACAGGGGGTAGCTATGGCTACACCTTC
CASSQETGGSYGYTF
>TRBJ2-1|few|TRBV7-2|NA
TGTGCCAGCAGCTTAGGCACGACCTTGGGGAATGAGCAGTTCTTC
CASSLGTTLGNEQFF
>TRBJ2-3|many|TRBV5-1|TRBD2
TGCGCCAGCAGCTTGACTAGCGGGAGCTCAGATACGCAGTATTTT
CASSLTSGSSDTQYF
>TRBJ1-2|few|TRBV20-1|NA
TGCAGTGCTAGGCCCCCCCCCTATGGCTACACCTTC
CSARPPPYGYTF
>TRBJ2-3|many|TRBV29-1|NA
TGCAGCGTGGATGAGTCAGGGTGGGCAGATACGCAGTATTTT
CSVDESGWADTQYF
>TRBJ2-1|many|TRBV12-3/TRBV12-4|TRBD2
TGTGCCAGCAGGACTAGCGGGAGGGGCAGTGAGCAGTTCTTC
CASRTSGRGSEQFF
>TRBJ2-7|many|TRBV5-1|TRBD2
TGCGCCAGCAGCTTGATAGGGACTAACTACGAGCAGTACTTC
CASSLIGTNYEQYF
>TRBJ2-7|few|TRBV20-1|TRBD1
TGCAGTGCTAGAGATAAGTACAGGGGCTCCTACGAGCAGTACTTC
CSARDKYRGSYEQYF
>TRBJ2-1|few|TRBV9|TRBD2
TGTGCCAGCAGCCCCATCGAGCGGGGTCTTGAGCAGTTCTTC
CASSPIERGLEQFF
>TRBJ1-1|many|TRBV5-1|NA
TGCGCCAGCAGCTTGGATGGACAGCTAGCTTTCTTT
CASSLDGQLAFF
>TRBJ2-7|NA|TRBV2|TRBD1
TGTGCCAGCGGGGGACAGACACGCTACGAGCAGTACTTC
CASGGQTRYEQYF
>TRBJ2-1|medium-sized|TRBV20-1|NA
TGCAGTGCTGGCCCGGGGAAGGGCAATGAGCAGTTCTTC
CSAGPGKGNEQFF
>TRBJ1-2|many|TRBV7-2|NA
TGTGCCAGCAGCTTAGGACACCAAGCTAACTATGGCTACACCTTC
CASSLGHQANYGYTF
>TRBJ1-1|NA|TRBV4-1|NA
TGCGCCAGCAGCCAAGATTGGACACCTGGGCCGTTTACTGGAGCTTTCTTT
CASSQDWTPGPFTGAFF
>TRBJ2-2|NA|TRBV7-6|TRBD1
TGTGCCAGCAGCACCCTCCAGGGGGCGAACACCGGGGAGCTGTTTTTT
CASSTLQGANTGELFF
>TRBJ2-4|many|TRBV5-1|NA
TGCGCCAGCAGCAGTCGAGTTCTGGACGGGTCCAAAAACATTCAGTACTTC
CASSSRVLDGSKNIQYF
>TRBJ2-7|many|TRBV3-1|TRBD2
TGTGCCAGCAGCCCCCGGGCTAGCGGTTCCTACGAGCAGTACTTC
CASSPRASGSYEQYF
>TRBJ2-1|few|TRBV12-3/TRBV12-4|NA
TGTGCCAGCAGTTTGGAGGGTTTGGCATACAATGAGCAGTTCTTC
CASSLEGLAYNEQFF